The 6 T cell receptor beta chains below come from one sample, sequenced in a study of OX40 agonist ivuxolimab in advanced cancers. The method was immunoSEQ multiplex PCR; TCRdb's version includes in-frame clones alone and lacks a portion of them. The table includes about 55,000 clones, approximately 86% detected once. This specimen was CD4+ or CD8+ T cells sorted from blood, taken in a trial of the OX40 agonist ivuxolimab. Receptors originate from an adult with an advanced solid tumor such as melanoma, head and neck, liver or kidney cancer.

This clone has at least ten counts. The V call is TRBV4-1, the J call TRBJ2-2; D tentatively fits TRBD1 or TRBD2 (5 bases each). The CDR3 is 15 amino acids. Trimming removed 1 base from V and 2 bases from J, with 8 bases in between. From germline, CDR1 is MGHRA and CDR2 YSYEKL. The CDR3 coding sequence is TGCGCCAGCAGCCAAGGGGACGTCAACACCGGGGAGCTGTTTTTT. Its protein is CASSQGDVNTGELFF.

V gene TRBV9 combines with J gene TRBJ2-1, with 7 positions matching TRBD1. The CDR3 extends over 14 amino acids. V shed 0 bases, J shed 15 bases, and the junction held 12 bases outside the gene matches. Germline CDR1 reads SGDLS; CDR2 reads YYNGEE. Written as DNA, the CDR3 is TGTGCCAGCAGCGTAGGGGGGACAGATGTCCGCGTGTTCTTC. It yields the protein CASSVGGTDVRVFF.

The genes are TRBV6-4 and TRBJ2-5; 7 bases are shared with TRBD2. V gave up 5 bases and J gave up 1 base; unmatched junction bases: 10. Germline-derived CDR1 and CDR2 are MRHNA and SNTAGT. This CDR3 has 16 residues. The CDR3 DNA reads TGTGCCAGCAGTTACGGGAGGATGGGGGGCCAAGAGACCCAGTACTTC. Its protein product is CASSYGRMGGQETQYF.

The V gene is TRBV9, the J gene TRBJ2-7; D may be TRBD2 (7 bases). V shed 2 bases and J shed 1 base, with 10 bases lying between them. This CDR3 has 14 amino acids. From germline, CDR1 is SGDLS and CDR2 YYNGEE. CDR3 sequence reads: CASSVGGRSYEQYF. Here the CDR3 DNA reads TGTGCCAGCAGCGTGGGGGGGCGTTCCTACGAGCAGTACTTC.

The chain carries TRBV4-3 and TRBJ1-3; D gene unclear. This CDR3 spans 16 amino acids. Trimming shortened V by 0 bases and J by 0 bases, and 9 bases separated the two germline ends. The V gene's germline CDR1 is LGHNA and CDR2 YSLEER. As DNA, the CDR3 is TGCGCCAGCAGCCAAGAGTCACGCTTCTCTGGAAACACCATATATTTT. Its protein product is CASSQESRFSGNTIYF.

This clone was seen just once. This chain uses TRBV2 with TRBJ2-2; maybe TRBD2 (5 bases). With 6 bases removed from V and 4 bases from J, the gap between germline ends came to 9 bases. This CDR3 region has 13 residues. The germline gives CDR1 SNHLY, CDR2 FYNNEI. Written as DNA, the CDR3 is TGTGCCAGCAGCCAAGAGGGCACCGGGGAGCTGTTTTTT. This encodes CASSQEGTGELFF. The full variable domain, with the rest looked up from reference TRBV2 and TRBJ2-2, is EPEVTQTPSHQVTQMGQEVILRCVPISNHLYFYWYRQILGQKVEFLVSFYNNEISEKSEIFDDQFSVERPDGSNFTLKIRSTKLEDSAMYFCASSQEGTGELFFGEGSRLTVL.